In its sample, the clone carrying this TCR beta chain was seen a few times. These data are taken from a study of blood T cell repertoires in COVID-19. Study in general: Material from acute and convalescent COVID-19 was sourced from the United States, Italy and Spain. Sample material is recorded as cDNA or gDNA derived from T cells, B-cell-depleted T cells, or PBMCs.

Trimming pared 4 bases from V and 4 bases from J, leaving 11 bases between. The length of the CDR3 is 13 residues. Germline values: CDR1 MGHDK, CDR2 SYGVNS. Using immunoSEQ multiplex PCR, the repertoire was profiled, and TCRdb retains in-frame clones only, with some absent. The data hold a few hundred thousand clones, with roughly 86% observed a single time. Researchers sorted participants into cohorts using their self-reported clinical history. This TCR was recovered from a woman in her late teens or twenties who had recovered from COVID-19. Sequenced material: PBMCs or T cells enriched from blood (not recorded which). The chain uses TRBV25-1 and TRBJ2-7, with D perhaps TRBD1 (6 bases). Here the CDR3 DNA reads TGTGCCAGCAGTGTATTCAGGGGTTACGAGCAGTACTTC. This gives the protein CASSVFRGYEQYF.